Each of the 25 T cell receptor beta chains below was sequenced from the same sample in a study of Ad26.COV2.S vaccination and SARS-CoV-2 variants. Treatment in this sample: about 20 received Ad26.COV2.S at low or high dose, single or two shots; about five received placebo; per-sample allocation not given. Specimens were obtained on day 63 following the first vaccine or placebo injection. TCRdb's copy holds only in-frame clones and misses some; the assay was immunoSEQ multiplex PCR. The sample lists approximately 360,000 clones; 80% to 90% were seen once. Sequences were derived from peripheral blood, sampled in a trial of Ad26.COV2.S vaccine versus placebo. These TCRs come from a person between 18 and 65 years old who received the Ad26.COV2.S COVID-19 vaccine or a placebo.

The chain joins TRBV11-3 to TRBJ1-6; D might be TRBD1 (6 bases). CDR3 length equals 13 residues. The V and J ends lost 5 bases and 6 bases respectively, with 8 bases between them. The germline V gene has CDR1 SGHNT and CDR2 YENEEA. This CDR3 reads CASSRTVNSPLHF. CDR3 coding DNA: TGTGCCAGCAGCCGGACAGTTAATTCACCCCTCCACTTT.

The gene calls are TRBV5-5 and TRBJ2-1, with D unclear. V was clipped by 6 bases and J by 9 bases, with 16 bases between them. This CDR3 region has 13 residues. CDR1 and CDR2 from the germline V gene are SGHKS and YYEKEE (reference sequence). Written as DNA, the CDR3 is TGTGCCAGCACTAAAAGTCTGTTTCTTGAGCAGTTCTTC. Protein product: CASTKSLFLEQFF.

V usage is TRBV2 and J usage is TRBJ1-3; D unclear. CDR1 and CDR2 from the germline V gene are SNHLY and FYNNEI. The CDR3 is 14 amino acids. Between the trimmed V and J ends, which lost 5 bases and 0 bases, there was a span of 8 bases. CDR3 DNA sequence: TGTGCCAGCAGTCTAAAGGCCTCTGGAAACACCATATATTTT. Amino acids: CASSLKASGNTIYF.

The chain recombines TRBV10-1 with TRBJ1-1; D not resolved. The V gene's germline CDR1 is WNHNN and CDR2 SYGVQD (reference sequence). This CDR3 is built from 13 residues. The V and J ends lost 3 bases and 3 bases respectively, with 8 bases between them. CDR3 nucleotide sequence: TGCGCCAGCAGTGAACAAATTCACACTGAAGCTTTCTTT. This gives the protein CASSEQIHTEAFF.

The rearrangement joins TRBV14 to TRBJ2-7; no firm D call. This CDR3 spans 12 amino acids. Trimming cost V 4 bases and J 5 bases, with 9 bases left between them. Germline V CDR1 and CDR2: SGHDN, FVKESK. Written as DNA, the CDR3 is TGTGCCAGCAGCCGCCTAGTCGACGAGCAGTACTTC. Translated: CASSRLVDEQYF.

The V and J genes are TRBV5-6 and TRBJ1-2; D not resolved. CDR3 size: 15 residues. V shed 1 base and J shed 4 bases, with 14 bases lying between them. CDR1 and CDR2 from the germline V gene are SGHDT and YYEEEE. The chain's CDR3 is CASSLSGSPPYGYTF. The CDR3 DNA reads as TGTGCCAGCAGCTTGTCCGGATCCCCACCCTATGGCTACACCTTC. Supplemented by reference TRBV5-6 and TRBJ1-2, the full variable domain reads DAGVTQSPTHLIKTRGQQVTLRCSPKSGHDTVSWYQQALGQGPQFIFQYYEEEERQRGNFPDRFSGHQFPNYSSELNVNALLLGDSALYLCASSLSGSPPYGYTFGSGTRLTVV.

The chain couples TRBV11-2 to TRBJ2-5; 10 bases map to TRBD1. Germline lookup yields CDR1 SGHAT and CDR2 FQNNGV. V lost 4 bases, J lost 4 bases, and 9 bases stayed unmatched. This CDR3 region has 16 residues. The CDR3 bases are TGTGCCAGCAGCTCCAACGGACAGGGGGGGCCAGAGACCCAGTACTTC. Its translation: CASSSNGQGGPETQYF.

The genes are TRBV6-5 and TRBJ2-7, with unresolved D. This CDR3 comprises 15 residues. The germline V gene encodes CDR1 MNHEY and CDR2 SVGAGI. Between the trimmed V and J ends, which lost 2 bases and 2 bases, there was a span of 13 bases. The CDR3 here is CASSYAPEPAYEQYF. CDR3 nucleotide sequence: TGTGCCAGCAGTTACGCACCCGAACCGGCCTACGAGCAGTACTTC.

This clone was detected once. The chain carries TRBV4-1 and TRBJ1-3; no reliable D call. This CDR3 spans 15 amino acids. V lost 3 bases, J lost 2 bases, and 11 bases lay in between. The germline V gene encodes CDR1 MGHRA and CDR2 YSYEKL. CDR3 region: CASSQVWTAGNTIYF. As DNA, the CDR3 is TGCGCCAGCAGCCAGGTTTGGACGGCTGGAAACACCATATATTTT.

Concerning this clone itself: This sample also contains other DNA sequences that code for the same CDR3. This chain connects TRBV9 to TRBJ2-3; D possibly corresponds to TRBD2 (7 bases). The CDR3 has 14 amino acids. The V gene lost 2 bases and the J gene lost 1 base, with 8 bases spanning the gap. Per the germline V gene, CDR1 is SGDLS and CDR2 is YYNGEE. In nucleotides, the CDR3 is TGTGCCAGCAGCGTCGGGGGGCGCACAGATACGCAGTATTTT. Its translation: CASSVGGRTDTQYF.

This clone was recorded only once. V and J are TRBV7-9 and TRBJ1-2; D unclear. This CDR3 has 13 residues. V dropped 1 base and J dropped 7 bases, with 10 bases sitting between them. Germline CDR1 and CDR2: SEHNR and FQNEAQ (reference sequence). The CDR3 loop is CASSLDVRGGYTF. In nucleotides, the CDR3 is TGTGCCAGCAGCTTAGATGTCCGGGGTGGCTACACCTTC.

This clone was seen only once. The chain carries TRBV7-2 and TRBJ1-6; no definite D call. The CDR3 extends over 14 amino acids. In germline, CDR1 is SGHTA, CDR2 FQGNSA. Trimming cost V 1 base and J 9 bases, with 10 bases left between them. CDR3: CASSLGQDLSPLHF. CDR3 bases: TGTGCCAGCAGCTTAGGTCAAGACCTTTCACCCCTCCACTTT.

This clone was recorded a few times. The chain carries TRBV4-2 and TRBJ2-7, with D perhaps TRBD1 (6 bases). CDR1 is LGHNA and CDR2 is YNFKEQ in the germline V gene. The CDR3 extends over 16 amino acids. V was shortened by 0 bases and J by 3 bases, with 15 bases between the two germline ends. CDR3 sequence reads: CASSQDWVGQLYEQYF. The CDR3 DNA is TGTGCCAGCAGCCAAGATTGGGTTGGACAGCTCTACGAGCAGTACTTC.

The rearrangement joins TRBV7-9 to TRBJ1-2; weak D call: TRBD1 (5 bases). Trimming shortened V by 5 bases and J by 5 bases, and 15 bases separated the two germline ends. The germline V gene encodes CDR1 SEHNR and CDR2 FQNEAQ (reference sequence). The CDR3 loop spans 14 amino acids. CDR3 sequence: CASSLQTDTYGYTF. CDR3 DNA sequence: TGTGCCAGCAGCCTACAGACAGACACTTATGGCTACACCTTC.

The rearrangement uses TRBV4-2 and TRBJ1-3; no clear D gene. This CDR3 region has 15 residues. V was clipped by 0 bases and J by 2 bases, with 8 bases between them. Germline V gene sequence: CDR1 LGHNA, CDR2 YNFKEQ. The CDR3 here is CASSQDPVAGNTIYF. The CDR3 region has the DNA TGTGCCAGCAGCCAAGACCCCGTAGCTGGAAACACCATATATTTT.

The chain combines TRBV14 with TRBJ2-2; TRBD2 agrees at 12 bases. With V trimmed by 9 bases and J by 5 bases, 10 bases remained unmatched. The CDR3 length is 16 residues. Per germline, CDR1 SGHDN and CDR2 FVKESK. CDR3 DNA: TGTGCCAGTGGACTAGCGGGGCCGGGATGGACCGGGGAGCTGTTTTTT. It translates to CASGLAGPGWTGELFF. Looking up the rest from reference TRBV14 and TRBJ2-2 gives the full variable domain: EAGVTQFPSHSVIEKGQTVTLRCDPISGHDNLYWYRRVMGKEIKFLLHFVKESKQDESGMPNNRFLAERTGGTYSTLKVQPAELEDSGVYFCASGLAGPGWTGELFFGEGSRLTVL.

This rearrangement joins TRBV5-1 to TRBJ1-1, with D unresolved. This CDR3 spans 14 amino acids. The V and J ends lost 2 bases and 0 bases respectively, with 8 bases between them. CDR1 and CDR2 from the germline V gene are SGHRS and YFSETQ. The CDR3 DNA follows: TGCGCCAGCAGCTTCACACTGATGAACACTGAAGCTTTCTTT. It encodes CASSFTLMNTEAFF.

The chain carries TRBV5-8 and TRBJ2-7; 9 bases line up with TRBD2. V dropped 0 bases and J dropped 2; count of bases not matched to a gene: 15. The CDR3 sequence is 19 residues long. Germline values: CDR1 SGHTS, CDR2 YDEGEE. The CDR3 nucleotides are TGTGCCAGCAGCTTGGTTACGGGTATTAGCGGGGGAGCGACCTACGAGCAGTACTTC. It translates to CASSLVTGISGGATYEQYF.

The V gene is TRBV4-2, the J gene TRBJ1-2; the match to TRBD1 covers 8 bases. With V trimmed by 4 bases and J by 7 bases, 11 bases remained unmatched. This CDR3 has 15 amino acids. Germline V gene data show CDR1 as LGHNA and CDR2 as YNFKEQ. The CDR3 DNA sequence: TGTGCCAGCAGCCCATCGGACAGGGAGGGGGGTGGCTACACCTTC. Protein: CASSPSDREGGGYTF.

The V gene is TRBV6-4, the J gene TRBJ1-6, with 7 bases aligning to TRBD1. Germline V gene data show CDR1 as MRHNA and CDR2 as SNTAGT. Trimming at V came to 6 bases and at J to 8 bases, leaving 4 bases not matched to a gene. CDR3 length: 13 amino acids. The CDR3 spells CASSRTGDSPLHF. The CDR3 nucleotides read TGTGCCAGCAGCCGGACAGGTGATTCACCCCTCCACTTT.

This clone showed up just once. J is TRBJ2-7 and V is TRBV29-1; TRBD1 matches 10 bases. The CDR3 contains 13 residues. The V segment lost 5 bases and the J segment 5 bases; nucleotides outside the gene matches: 6. Germline values: CDR1 SQVTM, CDR2 ANQGSEA. The CDR3 DNA sequence: TGCAGCGTTTGGGGGGACAGGGGCAACGAGCAGTACTTC. Protein sequence: CSVWGDRGNEQYF.

The V call is TRBV11-2, the J call TRBJ1-2; D unclear. The V and J ends lost 7 bases and 3 bases respectively, with 6 bases between them. Germline-derived CDR1 and CDR2 are SGHAT and FQNNGV. The CDR3 loop spans 11 amino acids. The CDR3 protein is CASTLDYGYTF. CDR3 sequence (DNA): TGTGCCAGCACTCTGGACTATGGCTACACCTTC.

The chain has TRBV3-1 (or the pseudogene TRBV3-2) and TRBJ2-2, with D unresolved. Trimming left V 0 bases short and J 4 bases short, with 12 bases between. CDR3 length: 16 residues. Germline CDR1 reads LGHDT; CDR2 reads YNNKEL (reference sequence). The CDR3 DNA reads TGTGCCAGCAGCCAAGATGGGATTATCGGCACCGGGGAGCTGTTTTTT. Residues: CASSQDGIIGTGELFF.

This clone was seen only once. The J gene is TRBJ1-2, the V gene TRBV27; D possibly corresponds to TRBD1 (5 bases). CDR3 length equals 13 residues. The V end was cut by 2 bases, the J end by 3 bases, with 7 bases between. The germline V gene has CDR1 MNHEY and CDR2 SMNVEV (reference sequence). For the CDR3, the DNA is TGTGCCAGCAGTTTACGGGGCCACTATGGCTACACCTTC. Translation gives CASSLRGHYGYTF.

V usage is TRBV7-9 and J usage is TRBJ2-1; 10 nucleotides agree with TRBD2. The CDR3 extends over 18 amino acids. The germline V gene encodes CDR1 SEHNR and CDR2 FQNEAQ (reference sequence). The ends lost 0 bases at V and 5 bases at J; junction bases unmatched: 10. The CDR3 here is CASSLAQTSGHRDNEQFF. Here the CDR3 DNA reads TGTGCCAGCAGCTTAGCGCAGACTAGCGGGCATAGGGACAATGAGCAGTTCTTC.